This T cell receptor (beta chain) was found in a study of OX40 agonist ivuxolimab in advanced cancers. Using immunoSEQ multiplex PCR, the repertoire was profiled, and TCRdb retains in-frame clones only, with some absent. The sample has about 62,000 clones, around 80% seen once. This CDR3 has 17 amino acids. J gave up 5 bases and V 3 bases, and 13 bases lay outside the gene matches. CDR1 is SGHDT and CDR2 is YYEEEE in the germline V gene. Sequenced here: CD4+ or CD8+ T cells sorted from blood, sampled in a trial of the OX40 agonist ivuxolimab. The chain combines TRBV5-6 with TRBJ2-3; 9 positions agree with TRBD2. This receptor was taken from an adult with an advanced solid tumor such as melanoma, head and neck, liver or kidney cancer. DNA for the CDR3: TGTGCCAGCAGCTCCCGAAGGCTAGCGGGGAATGGAGATACGCAGTATTTT. It is translated as CASSSRRLAGNGDTQYF.